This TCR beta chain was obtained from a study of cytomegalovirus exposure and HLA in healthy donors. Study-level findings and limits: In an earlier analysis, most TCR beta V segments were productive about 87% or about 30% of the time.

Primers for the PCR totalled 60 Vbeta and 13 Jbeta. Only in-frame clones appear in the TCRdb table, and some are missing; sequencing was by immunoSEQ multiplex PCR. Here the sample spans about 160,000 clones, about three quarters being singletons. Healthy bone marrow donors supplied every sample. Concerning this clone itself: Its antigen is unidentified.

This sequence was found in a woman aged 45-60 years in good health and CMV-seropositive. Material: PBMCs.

CDR3 DNA: TGTGCCAGCAGTTACCAACAGGGGGTGGGTTCACCCCTCCACTTT. Its protein product is CASSYQQGVGSPLHF. The V call is TRBV27, the J call TRBJ1-6; 8 positions match TRBD1. V dropped 4 bases and J dropped 9; count of bases not matched to a gene: 8. Germline loops: CDR1 MNHEY, CDR2 SMNVEV (reference sequence). This CDR3 spans 15 amino acids.